This T cell receptor beta chain is drawn from a study of regulatory T cells in long-lasting Graves disease. TCR beta libraries were built with iRepertoire HTBI primers and Arm-PCR of CDR3 regions. TCRdb reprocessed the multiplex PCR reads with MiXCR, giving one entry per CDR3 protein. The profile shows under 500,000 distinct CDR3 sequences, less than 25% of them singletons. Study results and caveats: Tissue studied was limited to peripheral blood, excluding thyroid tissue. The sample size was small, and this may have reduced accuracy.

Germline V lookup: CDR1 WNHNN, CDR2 SYGVQD (reference sequence). The junction had 7 bases not matched to a gene; V was cut back by 2 bases and J by 4 bases. This CDR3 is built from 16 residues. On this clonotype: Its antigen remains unknown.

Time point indicated: persistent/refractory GD, antithyroid drugs over 5 years with positive TRAb. PBMCs were the source of the RNA used for TCR sequencing. Patients met American Thyroid Association criteria for Graves' disease. The patient group derived from an endocrinology department in Xi'an, China. The chain joins TRBV10-1 to TRBJ2-5; 10 bases fit TRBD2. This TCR came from a female donor with Graves disease. The sequences come from peripheral blood mononuclear cells (PBMCs), collected when the disease was refractory, from a patient treated with antithyroid drugs. In DNA form, the CDR3 reads TGCGCCAGCAGTGAGGGGCTAGCGGGAGTGGTAGAGACCCAGTACTTC. Amino acids: CASSEGLAGVVETQYF.